This passage covers 5 T cell receptor beta chains from one sample sequenced in a study of identical twins. TCRdb ran MiXCR on the 5' RACE reads and lists one entry per CDR3 protein. This sample carries 450,000 or so distinct CDR3 sequences, around 14% of them seen once, and the ten largest clones take roughly 0.5%. The data were also submitted as part of a second study, on yellow fever vaccine responses in identical twins.

The sequenced material came from CD4+ T cells sorted from blood. The source of these receptors is a woman aged 18-29 years in good health.

This clonotype came up many times. The chain employs TRBV5-1 and TRBJ1-1; no clear D. This CDR3 contains 13 residues. The germline V gene has CDR1 SGHRS and CDR2 YFSETQ. Trimming left V 0 bases short and J 4 bases short, with 7 bases between. The CDR3 loop reads CASSLDAVTEAFF. The CDR3 nucleotides read TGCGCCAGCAGCTTGGACGCGGTCACTGAAGCTTTCTTT.

The genes are TRBV24-1 and TRBJ2-5; D not certain. Trimming removed 3 bases from V and 0 bases from J, with 7 bases in between. The CDR3 runs 14 residues. Germline V gene lookup returns CDR1 KGHDR and CDR2 SFDVKD. The CDR3 protein is CATSDRQYQETQYF. CDR3 in DNA: TGTGCCACCAGTGATAGGCAGTACCAAGAGACCCAGTACTTC.

This clonotype was seen a few times. This rearrangement joins TRBV28 to TRBJ2-1; D unresolved. This CDR3 spans 17 amino acids. V dropped 3 bases and J dropped 4 bases, with 19 bases sitting between them. Germline assignment: CDR1 MDHEN and CDR2 SYDVKM. CDR3 bases: TGTGCCAGCAGTTTCTCTGCCACTGGGTCAATATACAATGAGCAGTTCTTC. Residues: CASSFSATGSIYNEQFF.

The chain combines TRBV27 with TRBJ2-7, with D tentatively TRBD2 (6 bases). From germline, CDR1 is MNHEY and CDR2 SMNVEV (reference sequence). Trimming stripped 5 bases from V and 4 bases from J, with 12 bases between. The CDR3 consists of 13 residues. CDR3 nucleotides: TGTGCCAGCAGTGGAGGGAACCGATACGAGCAGTACTTC. Translating gives CASSGGNRYEQYF.

This clonotype has just a few counts. The chain uses TRBV7-2 and TRBJ2-1, with 8 bases aligning to TRBD2. The CDR3 contains 16 residues. CDR1 and CDR2 from the germline V gene are SGHTA and FQGNSA. V trimming: 1 base; J trimming: 5 bases; junction bases outside the gene matches: 7. The CDR3 loop reads CASSLVGTRMDNEQFF. The CDR3 bases are TGTGCCAGCAGCTTAGTGGGGACTAGAATGGACAATGAGCAGTTCTTC.